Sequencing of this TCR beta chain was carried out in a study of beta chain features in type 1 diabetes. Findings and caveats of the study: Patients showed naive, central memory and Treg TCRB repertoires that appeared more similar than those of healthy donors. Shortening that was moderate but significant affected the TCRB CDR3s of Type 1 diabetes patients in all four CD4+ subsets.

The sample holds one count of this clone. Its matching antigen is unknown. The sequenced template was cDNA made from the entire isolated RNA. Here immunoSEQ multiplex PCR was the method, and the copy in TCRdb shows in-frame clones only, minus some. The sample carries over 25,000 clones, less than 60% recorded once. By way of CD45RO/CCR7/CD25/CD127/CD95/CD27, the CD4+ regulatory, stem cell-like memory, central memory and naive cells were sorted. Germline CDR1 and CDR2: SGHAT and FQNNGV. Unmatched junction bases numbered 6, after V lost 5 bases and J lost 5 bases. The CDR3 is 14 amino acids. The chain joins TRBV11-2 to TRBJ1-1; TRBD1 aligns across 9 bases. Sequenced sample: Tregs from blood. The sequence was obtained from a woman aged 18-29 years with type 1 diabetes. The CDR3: CASSPTGGVTEAFF. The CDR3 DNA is TGTGCCAGCAGCCCCACAGGGGGCGTAACTGAAGCTTTCTTT.